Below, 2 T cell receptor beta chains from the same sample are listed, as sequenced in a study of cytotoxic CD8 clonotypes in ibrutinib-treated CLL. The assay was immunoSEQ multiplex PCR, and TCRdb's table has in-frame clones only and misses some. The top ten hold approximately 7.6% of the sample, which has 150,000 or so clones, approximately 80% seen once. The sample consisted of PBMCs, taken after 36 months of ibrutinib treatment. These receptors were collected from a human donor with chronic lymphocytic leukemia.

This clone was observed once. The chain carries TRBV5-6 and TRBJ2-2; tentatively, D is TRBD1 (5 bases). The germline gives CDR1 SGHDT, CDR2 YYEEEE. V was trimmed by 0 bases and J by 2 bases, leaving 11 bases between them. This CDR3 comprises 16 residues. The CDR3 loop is CASSLDRTLNTGELFF. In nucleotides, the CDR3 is TGTGCCAGCAGCTTGGACCGGACACTTAACACCGGGGAGCTGTTTTTT.

This chain's CDR3 is CASSLAQGVNNQPQHF. CDR3 coding DNA: TGTGCCAGCAGCTTAGCGCAGGGAGTAAACAATCAGCCCCAGCATTTT. The chain joins TRBV7-9 to TRBJ1-5, with TRBD1 as a possible D gene (5 bases). This CDR3 spans 16 amino acids. Germline V gene sequence: CDR1 SEHNR, CDR2 FQNEAQ (reference sequence). The V end was cut by 0 bases, the J end by 3 bases, with 12 bases between. The entire variable domain, with the rest obtained from reference TRBV7-9 and TRBJ1-5, is as follows: DTGVSQNPRHKITKRGQNVTFRCDPISEHNRLYWYRQTLGQGPEFLTYFQNEAQLEKSRLLSDRFSAERPKGSFSTLEIQRTEQGDSAMYLCASSLAQGVNNQPQHFGDGTRLSIL.